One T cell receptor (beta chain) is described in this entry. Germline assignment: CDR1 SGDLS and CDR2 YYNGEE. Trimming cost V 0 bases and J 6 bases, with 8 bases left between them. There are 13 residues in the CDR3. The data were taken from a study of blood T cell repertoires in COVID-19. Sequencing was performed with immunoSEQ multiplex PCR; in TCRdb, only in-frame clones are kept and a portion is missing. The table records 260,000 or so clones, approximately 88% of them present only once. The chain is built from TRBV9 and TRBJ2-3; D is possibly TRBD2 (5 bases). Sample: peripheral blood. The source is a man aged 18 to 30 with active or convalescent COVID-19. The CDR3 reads CASSVEVADTQYF. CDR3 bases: TGTGCCAGCAGCGTAGAAGTAGCGGATACGCAGTATTTT.